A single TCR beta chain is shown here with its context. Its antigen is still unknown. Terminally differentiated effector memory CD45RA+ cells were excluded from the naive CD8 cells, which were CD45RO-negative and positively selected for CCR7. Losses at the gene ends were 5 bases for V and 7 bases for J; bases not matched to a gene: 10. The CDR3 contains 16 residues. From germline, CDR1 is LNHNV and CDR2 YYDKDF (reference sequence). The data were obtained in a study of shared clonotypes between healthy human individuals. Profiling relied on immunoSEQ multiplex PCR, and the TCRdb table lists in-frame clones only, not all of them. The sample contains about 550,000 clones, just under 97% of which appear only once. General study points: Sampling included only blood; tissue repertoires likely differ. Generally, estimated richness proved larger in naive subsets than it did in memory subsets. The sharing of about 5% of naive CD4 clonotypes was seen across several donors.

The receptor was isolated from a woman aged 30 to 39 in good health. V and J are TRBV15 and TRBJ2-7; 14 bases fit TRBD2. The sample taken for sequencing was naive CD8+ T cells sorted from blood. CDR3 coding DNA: TGTGCCACCAGCGGTCCGGGACTAGCGGGAGCTGGGGAGCAGTACTTC. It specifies CATSGPGLAGAGEQYF.